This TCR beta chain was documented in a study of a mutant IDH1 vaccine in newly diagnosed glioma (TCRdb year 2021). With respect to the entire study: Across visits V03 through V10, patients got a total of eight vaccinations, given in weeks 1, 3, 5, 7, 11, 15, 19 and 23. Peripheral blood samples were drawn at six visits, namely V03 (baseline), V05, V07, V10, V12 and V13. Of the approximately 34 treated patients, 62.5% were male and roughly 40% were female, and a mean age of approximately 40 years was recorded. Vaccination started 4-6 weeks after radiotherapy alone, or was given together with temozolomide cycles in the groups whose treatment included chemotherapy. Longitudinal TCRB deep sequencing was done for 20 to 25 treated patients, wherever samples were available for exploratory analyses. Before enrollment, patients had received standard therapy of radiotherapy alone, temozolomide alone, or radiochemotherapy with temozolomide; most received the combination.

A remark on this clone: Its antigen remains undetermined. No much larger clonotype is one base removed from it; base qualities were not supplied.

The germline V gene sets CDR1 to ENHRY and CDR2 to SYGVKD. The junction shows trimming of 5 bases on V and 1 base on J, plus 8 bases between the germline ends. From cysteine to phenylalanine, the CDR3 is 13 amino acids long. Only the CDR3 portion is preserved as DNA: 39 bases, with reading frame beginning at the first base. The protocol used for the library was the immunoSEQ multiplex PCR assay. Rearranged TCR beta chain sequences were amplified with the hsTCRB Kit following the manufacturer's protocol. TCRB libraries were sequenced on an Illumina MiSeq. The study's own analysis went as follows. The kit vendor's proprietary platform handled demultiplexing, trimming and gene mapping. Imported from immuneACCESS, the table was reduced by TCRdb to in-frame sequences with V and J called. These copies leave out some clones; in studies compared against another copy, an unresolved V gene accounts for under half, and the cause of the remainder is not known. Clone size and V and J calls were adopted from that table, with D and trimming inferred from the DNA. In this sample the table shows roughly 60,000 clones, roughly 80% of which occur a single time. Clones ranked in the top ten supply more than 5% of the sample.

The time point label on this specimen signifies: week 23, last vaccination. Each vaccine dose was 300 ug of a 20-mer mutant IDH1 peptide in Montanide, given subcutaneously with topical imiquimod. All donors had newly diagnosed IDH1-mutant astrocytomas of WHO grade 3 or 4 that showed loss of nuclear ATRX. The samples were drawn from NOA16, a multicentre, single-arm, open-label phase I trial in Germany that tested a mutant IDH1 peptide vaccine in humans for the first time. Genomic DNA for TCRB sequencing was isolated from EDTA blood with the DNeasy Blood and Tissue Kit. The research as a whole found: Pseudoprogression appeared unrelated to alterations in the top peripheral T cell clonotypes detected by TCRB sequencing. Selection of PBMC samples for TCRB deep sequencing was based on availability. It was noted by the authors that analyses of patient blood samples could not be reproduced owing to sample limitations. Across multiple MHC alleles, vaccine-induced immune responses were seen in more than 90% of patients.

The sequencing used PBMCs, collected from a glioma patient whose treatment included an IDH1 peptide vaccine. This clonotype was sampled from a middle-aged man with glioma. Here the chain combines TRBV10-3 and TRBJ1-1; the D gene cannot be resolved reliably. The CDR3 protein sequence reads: CAISLEGNTEAFF. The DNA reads TGTGCCATCAGTTTGGAGGGGAACACTGAAGCTTTCTTT.